The 16 T cell receptor beta chains below all came from one sample that was sequenced in a study of chemoradiotherapy in HPV16-positive cancers. The data were produced by immunoSEQ multiplex PCR, yet TCRdb's version contains in-frame clones alone and is incomplete. This sample has approximately 8,000 clones, with around 83% found just once. The specimen was blood, collected from a patient who underwent chemoradiotherapy. These receptors all stem from a human donor with HPV-associated anogenital cancer.

The genes are TRBV5-1 and TRBJ2-3; TRBD1 matches 7 bases. The CDR3 is made up of 16 amino acids. The V and J ends lost 4 bases and 1 base, in that order; junction bases with no gene match: 9. The germline V gene encodes CDR1 SGHRS and CDR2 YFSETQ. This CDR3 reads CASSPTGNLGTDTQYF. The DNA of the CDR3 is TGCGCCAGCAGCCCGACAGGGAATCTGGGCACAGATACGCAGTATTTT. The whole variable domain, remainder taken from reference TRBV5-1 and TRBJ2-3, is KAGVTQTPRYLIKTRGQQVTLSCSPISGHRSVSWYQQTPGQGLQFLFEYFSETQRNKGNFPGRFSGRQFSNSRSEMNVSTLELGDSALYLCASSPTGNLGTDTQYFGPGTRLTVL.

The chain has TRBV5-1 and TRBJ2-7, with D perhaps matching TRBD2 (6 bases). This CDR3 spans 14 amino acids. V lost 1 base and J 4 bases, leaving 12 bases between the germline ends. Germline CDR1 SGHRS, CDR2 YFSETQ. The CDR3: CASSLRLEGYEQYF. Here the CDR3 DNA reads TGCGCCAGCAGCTTGAGGTTGGAGGGATACGAGCAGTACTTC.

The V and J genes are TRBV9 and TRBJ1-1; no clear D gene. Germline V lookup: CDR1 SGDLS, CDR2 YYNGEE. The CDR3 runs 13 residues. Trimming cost V 0 bases and J 0 bases, with 3 bases left between them. CDR3 sequence: CASSVGMNTEAFF. For the CDR3, the DNA is TGTGCCAGCAGCGTAGGCATGAACACTGAAGCTTTCTTT.

J is TRBJ2-1 and V is TRBV25-1, with TRBD2 matching over 12 bases. This CDR3 contains 15 residues. V lost 6 bases to trimming and J lost 4 bases; unmatched junction nucleotides: 4. Germline CDR1 reads MGHDK; CDR2 reads SYGVNS. CDR3 residues: CASSPTSGGYNEQFF. The CDR3 DNA is TGTGCCAGCAGCCCCACTAGCGGGGGGTACAATGAGCAGTTCTTC.

This clone was seen a single time. The chain couples TRBV5-1 to TRBJ1-4, with 10 bases lining up with TRBD1. The ends lost 4 bases at V and 7 bases at J; junction bases unmatched: 7. The CDR3 runs 15 residues. Germline CDR1 and CDR2: SGHRS and YFSETQ. DNA of the CDR3: TGCGCCAGCAGCACGCGGACAGGGGGAAGTGAAAAACTGTTTTTT. It specifies CASSTRTGGSEKLFF. Full variable domain (rest looked up from reference TRBV5-1 and TRBJ1-4): KAGVTQTPRYLIKTRGQQVTLSCSPISGHRSVSWYQQTPGQGLQFLFEYFSETQRNKGNFPGRFSGRQFSNSRSEMNVSTLELGDSALYLCASSTRTGGSEKLFFGSGTQLSVL.

The chain has TRBV11-2 and TRBJ2-3, with 8 bases that match TRBD1. After removal of 6 bases from V and 1 base from J, the junction contained 6 bases not matched to a gene. CDR1 is SGHAT and CDR2 is FQNNGV in the germline V gene. CDR3 length equals 15 residues. The chain's CDR3 is CASRQGTGRTDTQYF. The CDR3 nucleotides are TGTGCCAGCAGGCAAGGGACAGGCCGCACAGATACGCAGTATTTT.

V usage is TRBV7-8 and J usage is TRBJ2-3; no reliable D call. The CDR3 runs to 11 residues. V gave up 4 bases and J gave up 6 bases, with 5 bases separating them. Germline values: CDR1 SGHVS, CDR2 FQNEAQ. CDR3 loop: CASSSMDTQYF. The CDR3 DNA reads TGTGCCAGCAGCTCCATGGATACGCAGTATTTT.

The genes are TRBV6-5 and TRBJ2-2; 7 bases line up with TRBD1. This CDR3 has 14 amino acids. With V trimmed by 6 bases and J by 3 bases, 4 bases remained unmatched. CDR1 is MNHEY and CDR2 is SVGAGI in the germline V gene. CDR3 sequence reads: CASRRDRDTGELFF. The CDR3, as DNA: TGTGCCAGCAGACGGGACAGAGACACCGGGGAGCTGTTTTTT.

This clone was recorded only once. V usage is TRBV13 and J usage is TRBJ2-7, with D possibly matching TRBD1 (5 bases). The V gene lost 5 bases and the J gene lost 1 base, with 9 bases spanning the gap. The CDR3 length is 13 residues. Germline-derived CDR1 and CDR2 are PRHDT and FYEKMQ (reference sequence). The CDR3 loop is CASSLRVSYEQYF. The CDR3 DNA sequence: TGTGCCAGCAGCCTCAGGGTTTCCTACGAGCAGTACTTC.

This chain joins TRBV29-1 and TRBJ1-1; 8 nucleotides agree with TRBD1. Trimming cost V 1 base and J 1 base; bases outside gene matches: 5. The CDR3 totals 15 residues. In germline, CDR1 is SQVTM, CDR2 ANQGSEA. CDR3 protein: CSVEGRTGKNTEAFF. The DNA for the CDR3 is TGCAGCGTTGAAGGAAGGACAGGGAAGAACACTGAAGCTTTCTTT. The full variable domain, in which reference TRBV29-1 and TRBJ1-1 provide the parts outside the CDR3, is SAVISQKPSRDICQRGTSLTIQCQVDSQVTMMFWYRQQPGQSLTLIATANQGSEATYESGFVIDKFPISRPNLTFSTLTVSNMSPEDSSIYLCSVEGRTGKNTEAFFGQGTRLTVV.

This chain connects TRBV18 to TRBJ1-1, with a possible D match to TRBD1 (5 bases). Between the trimmed V and J ends, which lost 3 bases and 5 bases, there was a span of 16 bases. CDR3 length equals 15 residues. Germline V gene data show CDR1 as KGHSH and CDR2 as LQKENI. CDR3 nucleotide sequence: TGTGCCAGCTCACCCCTAGACAGCCGAGGGACTGAAGCTTTCTTT. This encodes CASSPLDSRGTEAFF.

The gene calls are TRBV7-8 and TRBJ1-6, with D maybe TRBD1 (5 bases). Germline V gene data show CDR1 as SGHVS and CDR2 as FQNEAQ. V lost 1 base and J lost 4, with 11 bases in between. The CDR3 length is 16 residues. The CDR3 DNA sequence: TGTGCCAGCAGCTTAGGGGACGTCAGATATAATTCACCCCTCCACTTT. This sequence encodes CASSLGDVRYNSPLHF.

The chain uses TRBV7-2 and TRBJ2-1; 11 bases match TRBD2. CDR1 is SGHTA and CDR2 is FQGNSA in the germline V gene. The CDR3 extends over 18 amino acids. Germline trimming cut 5 bases from V and 9 bases from J; bases unmatched to any gene: 18. The CDR3 bases are TGTGCCAGCAGCGGAAAGGGAGGATATAGCGGGGGGGCTGCTGAGCAGTTCTTC. Protein: CASSGKGGYSGGAAEQFF.

This clone has only a few counts. The gene calls are TRBV2 and TRBJ1-1; a weak D match, TRBD1 (5 bases). The CDR3 length is 16 residues. Germline lookup yields CDR1 SNHLY and CDR2 FYNNEI. V gave up 3 bases and J gave up 7 bases, with 21 bases separating them. This CDR3 is CASSDVWWGGMVEAFF. The DNA for the CDR3 is TGTGCCAGCAGTGACGTTTGGTGGGGCGGTATGGTTGAAGCTTTCTTT.

V usage is TRBV7-2 and J usage is TRBJ2-5; D unresolved. The CDR3 covers 13 residues. CDR1 and CDR2 from the germline V gene are SGHTA and FQGNSA. Trimming stripped 5 bases from V and 1 base from J, with 8 bases between. The CDR3: CASSLKTQETQYF. The CDR3 nucleotides are TGTGCCAGCAGCCTCAAGACCCAAGAGACCCAGTACTTC.

The rearrangement links TRBV10-3 to TRBJ2-7; 15 bases are shared with TRBD2. J gave up 1 base and V 8 bases, and 0 bases lay outside the gene matches. CDR1 ENHRY and CDR2 SYGVKD come from the germline V gene. This CDR3 is 14 amino acids long. CDR3 loop: CAIGTSGGSYEQYF. In DNA, the CDR3 is TGTGCCATCGGGACTAGCGGGGGGTCCTACGAGCAGTACTTC.